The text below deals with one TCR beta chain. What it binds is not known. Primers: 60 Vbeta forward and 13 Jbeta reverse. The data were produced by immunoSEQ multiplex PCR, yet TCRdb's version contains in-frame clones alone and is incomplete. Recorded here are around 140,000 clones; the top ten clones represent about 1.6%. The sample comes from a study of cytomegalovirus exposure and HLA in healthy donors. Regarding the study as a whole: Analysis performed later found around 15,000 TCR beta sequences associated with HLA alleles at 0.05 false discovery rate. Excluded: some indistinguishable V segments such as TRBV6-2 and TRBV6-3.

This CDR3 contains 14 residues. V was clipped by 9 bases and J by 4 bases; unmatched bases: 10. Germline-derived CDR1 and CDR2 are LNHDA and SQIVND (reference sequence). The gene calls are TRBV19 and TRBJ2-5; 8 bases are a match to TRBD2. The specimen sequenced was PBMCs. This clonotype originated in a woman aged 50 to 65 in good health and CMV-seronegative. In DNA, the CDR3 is TGTGCCAGAAGACCGGGAGGGCCGGGAGAGACCCAGTACTTC. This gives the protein CARRPGGPGETQYF.